The sequence of this T cell receptor beta chain was determined in a study of CD8 T cells in ankylosing spondylitis. It was by quantitative 5'-RACE with molecular barcodes that TCR beta libraries were made. TCRdb reanalysed the 5' RACE reads using MiXCR and keeps one entry per CDR3 protein. Of around 140,000 distinct CDR3 sequences detected, approximately 17% appear once; the ten largest clones hold 25% to 40%. Germline V gene sequence: CDR1 MNHEY, CDR2 SVGEGT. The CDR3 totals 15 residues. Trimming took off 4 bases at V and 2 bases at J, with 15 bases between the two ends. Study observations and caveats: Existing reports had already noted some motif variants in reactive arthritis synovial fluid and blood. From matched ankylosing spondylitis synovial fluid, disease-linked clones were reportedly recovered at significantly enriched levels. Made up of fewer than ten highly homologous variants, a TCR beta motif appeared characteristic of ankylosing spondylitis blood. With a CD8+ phenotype, disease-linked clones were relatively rare in peripheral blood.

A word on this clonotype: Its antigen is unidentified.

Sequenced input: blood, either unsorted or a sorted T cell fraction (not recorded which). This clonotype was sampled from a male donor with ankylosing spondylitis. The gene calls are TRBV6-2 or TRBV6-3 and TRBJ2-7; D not certain. The CDR3 here is CASSFPFGPTYEQYF. CDR3 coding DNA: TGTGCCAGCAGTTTCCCCTTTGGACCCACCTACGAGCAGTACTTC.